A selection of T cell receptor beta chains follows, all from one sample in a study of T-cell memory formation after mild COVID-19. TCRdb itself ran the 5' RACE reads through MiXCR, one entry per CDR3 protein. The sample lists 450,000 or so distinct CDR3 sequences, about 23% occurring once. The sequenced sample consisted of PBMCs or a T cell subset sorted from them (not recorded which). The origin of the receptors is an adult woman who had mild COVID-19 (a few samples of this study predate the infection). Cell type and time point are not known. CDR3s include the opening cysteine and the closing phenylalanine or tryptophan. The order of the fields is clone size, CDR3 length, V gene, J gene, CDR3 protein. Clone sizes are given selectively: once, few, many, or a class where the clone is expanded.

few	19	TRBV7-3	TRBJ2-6	CASSLTRGRLPSGANVLTF
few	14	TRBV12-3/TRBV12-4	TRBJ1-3	CASSLSTARNTIYF
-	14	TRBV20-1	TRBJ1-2	CSARDPGANYGYTF
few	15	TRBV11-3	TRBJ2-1	CASSLAGGGLDEQFF
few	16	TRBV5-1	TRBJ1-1	CASTLLLSQGNTEAFF
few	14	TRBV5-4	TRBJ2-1	CASSLVGRDNEQFF
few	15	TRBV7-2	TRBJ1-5	CASSAGGPRSQPQHF
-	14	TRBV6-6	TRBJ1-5	CASSPDRGAQPQHF
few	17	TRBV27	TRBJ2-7	CASTPGAGRGNIDEQYF
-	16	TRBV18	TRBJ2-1	CASSPLASGIYNEQFF
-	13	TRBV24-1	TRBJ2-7	CATSDYTGGEQYF
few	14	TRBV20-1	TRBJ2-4	CSAPRESGTDIQYF
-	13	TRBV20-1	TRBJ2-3	CSAPTSGRDTQYF
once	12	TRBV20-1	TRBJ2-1	CSGSLAVNEQFF
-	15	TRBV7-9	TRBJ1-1	CASSLTGTPNTEAFF
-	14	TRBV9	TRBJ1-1	CASSVGGQGPEAFF
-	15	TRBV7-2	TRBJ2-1	CASSSWTSGYNEQFF
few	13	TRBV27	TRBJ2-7	CASSSLPLSEQYF
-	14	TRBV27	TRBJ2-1	CASGGDSVYNEQFF
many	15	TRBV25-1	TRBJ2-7	CASSVSGLAPYEQYF
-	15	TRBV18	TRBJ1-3	CASSSGPRSGNTIYF
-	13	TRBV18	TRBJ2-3	CASSPNLSDTQYF